This T cell receptor (beta chain) came from a study of beta chain features in type 1 diabetes. Deletions cut 4 bases from V and 3 bases from J, with 12 bases between. The germline V gene encodes CDR1 SQVTM and CDR2 ANQGSEA. CDR3 length: 13 residues. Isolated RNA was reverse transcribed in full, so expressed TCRB transcripts were sequenced. Generated by immunoSEQ multiplex PCR, the TCRdb table keeps only in-frame clones and is missing some. The sample has about 370,000 clones; about 16% are singletons. This clone has more than one count but fewer than ten. This TCR derives from a woman in her late teens or twenties in good health. The genes are TRBV29-1 and TRBJ2-5; TRBD1 is a possible D gene (5 bases). The sample comprised naive CD4+ T cells from blood. CDR3 protein: CSVGYRLKETQYF. CDR3 DNA sequence: TGCAGCGTTGGATACAGGTTGAAAGAGACCCAGTACTTC.